This T cell receptor beta chain is from a study of regulatory T cells in long-lasting Graves disease. Study outcomes and limitations: No thyroid tissue was studied; the work used peripheral blood only.

At least ten counts were recorded for this clonotype. As yet, its antigen is unknown. Both iRepertoire HTBI primers and Arm-PCR of CDR3 regions were used to build the TCR beta libraries. In the source study's methods: Taken together, the samples had 62 TRBV and approximately 13 TRBJ segments identified. From the multiplex PCR reads, TCRdb called clonotypes with MiXCR, one entry per CDR3 protein. The V and J calls follow TCRdb's processing rather than the paper's. The sample yields 350,000 to 550,000 distinct CDR3 sequences, approximately 16% seen once. Germline V gives CDR1 SGHVS, CDR2 FQNEAQ. V lost 1 base and J 11 bases, leaving 9 bases between the germline ends. The CDR3 consists of 13 residues. The time point is: newly diagnosed GD, antithyroid drugs for less than 3 months. With RNA extracted from PBMCs as input, the TCR library was made. This sample was also put to use in a study of T cells in Graves' hyperthyroidism and ophthalmopathy.

The sequenced sample was peripheral blood mononuclear cells (PBMCs), obtained at new diagnosis, from a patient treated with antithyroid drugs. The clonotype was recovered from a woman younger than 35 with Graves disease. The chain couples TRBV7-8 to TRBJ1-6; a possible D gene is TRBD1 (6 bases). CDR3 DNA sequence: TGTGCCAGCAGCTTAGATAGGGGGGCACCCCTCCACTTT. The encoded protein is CASSLDRGAPLHF.